This T cell receptor beta chain was found in a study of vaccination and CD4 T cells after COVID-19. On the study more broadly: Sampling post-COVID took place a median around 100 days after diagnosis (range 35 to 161).

This clonotype was observed a handful of times. The antigen is not known. Cultured CD4+ T-cell DNA underwent Oncomine TCR Beta short-read sequencing. The template was genomic DNA from cultured CD4+ T cells. TCRdb re-called the PCR reads with MiXCR, one entry per CDR3 protein. The repertoire holds 18,000 or so distinct CDR3 sequences, with about 40% as singletons. Treatment here: roughly ten-day PBMC culture with coronavirus spike peptide pools or control peptides (ViraFEST assay). CDR1 is MRHNA, CDR2 SNTAGT, per germline. The J segment lost 4 bases and the V segment lost 7 bases, leaving 10 bases of the junction unmatched. This CDR3 spans 16 amino acids.

This sequence joins TRBV6-4 and TRBJ1-3; 10 positions match TRBD1. The specimen was CD4+ T cells from blood, cultured in vitro, collected before SARS-CoV-2 vaccination. This receptor was obtained from a human donor who received a COVID-19 vaccine. Here the CDR3 DNA reads TGTGCCAGCAACAGGGGGGACAGGGGATTGGGAAACACCATATATTTT. Protein sequence: CASNRGDRGLGNTIYF.